This paragraph reports one TCR beta chain. This entry comes from a study of blood T cell repertoires in COVID-19. About the study: The samples span acute and convalescent COVID-19 from the United States, Italy and Spain. In each case, the material was cDNA or gDNA derived from T cells, B-cell-depleted T cells, or PBMCs.

Authors' analysis steps: Estimated nucleated cell counts came from reference gene primer amplification. TCRdb's table, derived via immunoSEQ multiplex PCR, lists solely in-frame clones and lacks some. The V and J calls and clone size were taken over from that table, and D and trimming were inferred from the DNA. In the table there are 310,000 or so clones, roughly 86% of which are singletons. The germline CDR1 and CDR2 sequences are MGHRA and YSYEKL. CDR3 length: 14 residues. Trimming removed 2 bases at V and 10 bases at J, with 15 bases between. The receptor's source is a woman aged 45 to 65 with acute or convalescent COVID-19. The sequenced sample consisted of peripheral blood. The chain uses TRBV4-1 and TRBJ2-1; D unclear. The CDR3 nucleotides are TGCGCCAGCAGCCAATTCGGGTCTCCCAAGGAGCAGTTCTTC. It specifies CASSQFGSPKEQFF.